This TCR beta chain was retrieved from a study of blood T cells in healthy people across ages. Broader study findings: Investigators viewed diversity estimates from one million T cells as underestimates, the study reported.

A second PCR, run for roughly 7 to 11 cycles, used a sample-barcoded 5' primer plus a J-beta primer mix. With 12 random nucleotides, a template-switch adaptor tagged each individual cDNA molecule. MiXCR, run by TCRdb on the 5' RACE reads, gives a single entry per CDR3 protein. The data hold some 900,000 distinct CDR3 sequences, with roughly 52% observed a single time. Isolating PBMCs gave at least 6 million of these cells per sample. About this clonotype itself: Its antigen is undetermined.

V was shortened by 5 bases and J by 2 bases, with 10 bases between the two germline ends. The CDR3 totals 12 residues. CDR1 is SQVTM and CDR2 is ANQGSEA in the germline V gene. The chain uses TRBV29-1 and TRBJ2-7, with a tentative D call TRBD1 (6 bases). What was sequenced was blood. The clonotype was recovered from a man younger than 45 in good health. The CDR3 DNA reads TGCAGCGTTAACAGGGAGACCTACGAGCAGTACTTC. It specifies CSVNRETYEQYF.